This section outlines one T cell receptor beta chain sequence together with its context. What it binds is not known. These data belong to a study of T cell responses to AZD1222 COVID-19 vaccine. Findings and caveats of the study: A mostly white British donor set with more females was recruited, and clonal diversity was possibly underestimated. Repertoire samples came only from after the peak T cell response. With dominance at 160-218 and 743-854, vaccine-associated CD4 TCRs spanned spike.

The CDR3 is made up of 16 amino acids. Trimming at V came to 5 bases and at J to 3 bases, leaving 8 bases not matched to a gene. Germline V CDR1 and CDR2: SGHTS, YDEGEE. TCRdb keeps only in-frame clones here, not all; method: immunoSEQ multiplex PCR. The sample yields some 170,000 clones, over 80% seen once. The receptor's source is an adult who received the MenACWY meningococcal vaccine as a control. This specimen was peripheral blood, taken 28 days after the second dose of the MenACWY control vaccine. The J gene is TRBJ1-4, the V gene TRBV5-8; the match to TRBD1 covers 9 bases. The CDR3, as DNA: TGTGCCAGCAGGTACCGGGACAGGGCGGCTAATGAAAAACTGTTTTTT. It translates to CASRYRDRAANEKLFF.